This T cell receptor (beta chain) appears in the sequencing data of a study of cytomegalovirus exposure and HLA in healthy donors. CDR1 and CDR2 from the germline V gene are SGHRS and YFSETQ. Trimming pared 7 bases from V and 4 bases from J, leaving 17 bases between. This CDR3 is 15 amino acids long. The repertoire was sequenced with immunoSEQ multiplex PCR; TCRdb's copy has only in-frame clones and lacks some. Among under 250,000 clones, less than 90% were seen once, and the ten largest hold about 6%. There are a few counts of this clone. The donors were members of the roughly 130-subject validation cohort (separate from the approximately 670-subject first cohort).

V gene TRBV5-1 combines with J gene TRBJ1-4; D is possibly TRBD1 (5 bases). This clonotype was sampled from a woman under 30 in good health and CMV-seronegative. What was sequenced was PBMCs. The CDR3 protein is CASGRVGADNEKLFF. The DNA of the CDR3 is TGCGCCAGCGGCAGGGTAGGGGCCGATAATGAAAAACTGTTTTTT.